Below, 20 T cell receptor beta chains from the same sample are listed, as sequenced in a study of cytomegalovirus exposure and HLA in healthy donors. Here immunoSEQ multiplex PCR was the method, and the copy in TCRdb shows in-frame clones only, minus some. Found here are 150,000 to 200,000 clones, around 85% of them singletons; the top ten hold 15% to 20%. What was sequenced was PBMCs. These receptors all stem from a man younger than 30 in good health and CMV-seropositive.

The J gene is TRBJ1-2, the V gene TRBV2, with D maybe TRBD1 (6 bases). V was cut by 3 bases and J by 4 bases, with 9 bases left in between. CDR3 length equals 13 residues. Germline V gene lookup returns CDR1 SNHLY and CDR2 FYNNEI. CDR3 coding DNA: TGTGCCAGCAGTGACAGGGGCTCCTATGGCTACACCTTC. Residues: CASSDRGSYGYTF.

The CDR3 DNA reads as TGTGCCAGCAGCTTAGGACAGGGGACCGGGGAGCTGTTTTTT. The encoded protein is CASSLGQGTGELFF. The chain couples TRBV7-9 to TRBJ2-2, with 8 bases matching TRBD1. The CDR3 length is 14 residues. V was pared by 1 base and J by 5 bases, with 0 bases of the junction left unmatched. Germline-derived CDR1 and CDR2 are SEHNR and FQNEAQ (reference sequence).

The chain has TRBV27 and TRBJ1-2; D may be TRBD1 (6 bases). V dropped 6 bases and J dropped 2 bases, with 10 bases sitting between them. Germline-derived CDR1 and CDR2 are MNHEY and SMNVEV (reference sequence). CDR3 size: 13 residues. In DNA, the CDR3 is TGTGCCAGCAGCGTGGACAGCAACTATGGCTACACCTTC. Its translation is CASSVDSNYGYTF.

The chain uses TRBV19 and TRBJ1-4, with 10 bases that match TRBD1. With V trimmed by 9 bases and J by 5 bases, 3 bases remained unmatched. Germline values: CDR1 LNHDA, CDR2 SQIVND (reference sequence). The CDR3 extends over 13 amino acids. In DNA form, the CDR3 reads TGTGCCAGCTTGGGACAGGGGAATGAAAAACTGTTTTTT. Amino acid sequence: CASLGQGNEKLFF. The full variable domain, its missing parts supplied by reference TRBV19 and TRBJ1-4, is DGGITQSPKYLFRKEGQNVTLSCEQNLNHDAMYWYRQDPGQGLRLIYYSQIVNDFQKGDIAEGYSVSREKKESFPLTVTSAQKNPTAFYLCASLGQGNEKLFFGSGTQLSVL.

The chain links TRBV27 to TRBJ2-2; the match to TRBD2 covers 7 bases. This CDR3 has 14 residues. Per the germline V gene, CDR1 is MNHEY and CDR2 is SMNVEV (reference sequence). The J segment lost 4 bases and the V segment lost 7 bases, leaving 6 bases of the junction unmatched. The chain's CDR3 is CASKPWGGTGELFF. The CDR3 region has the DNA TGTGCCAGCAAACCGTGGGGGGGCACCGGGGAGCTGTTTTTT.

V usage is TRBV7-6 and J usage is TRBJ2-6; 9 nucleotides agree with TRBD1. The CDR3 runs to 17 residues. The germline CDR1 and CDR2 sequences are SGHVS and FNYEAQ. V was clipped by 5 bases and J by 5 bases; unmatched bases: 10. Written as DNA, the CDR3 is TGTGCCAGCAGCCCCGGGACAGGGCCGTTTCGGGCCAACGTCCTGACTTTC. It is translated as CASSPGTGPFRANVLTF.

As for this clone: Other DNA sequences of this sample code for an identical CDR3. The CDR3 DNA is TGCGCCAGCAGCTTGGGGCAGGGAGGAGAAAAACTGTTTTTT. Protein sequence: CASSLGQGGEKLFF. This sequence joins TRBV5-1 and TRBJ1-4; maybe TRBD1 (5 bases). Deletions cut 0 bases from V and 8 bases from J, with 11 bases between. The CDR3 is made up of 14 amino acids. Germline V lookup: CDR1 SGHRS, CDR2 YFSETQ.

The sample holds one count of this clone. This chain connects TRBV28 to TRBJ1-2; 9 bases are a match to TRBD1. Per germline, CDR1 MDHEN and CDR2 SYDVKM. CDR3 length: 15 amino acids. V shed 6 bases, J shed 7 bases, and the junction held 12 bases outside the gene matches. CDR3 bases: TGTGCCAGCAGCGCCGCGGGACAGGGAGAGGTTGGCTACACCTTC. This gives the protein CASSAAGQGEVGYTF.

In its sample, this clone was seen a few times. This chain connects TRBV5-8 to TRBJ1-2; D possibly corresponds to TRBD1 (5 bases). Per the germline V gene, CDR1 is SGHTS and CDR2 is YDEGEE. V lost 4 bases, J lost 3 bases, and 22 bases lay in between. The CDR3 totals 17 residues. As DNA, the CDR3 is TGTGCCAGCAGCCCCCTTTTTGACGGGGGTAGGGACTATGGCTACACCTTC. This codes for CASSPLFDGGRDYGYTF.

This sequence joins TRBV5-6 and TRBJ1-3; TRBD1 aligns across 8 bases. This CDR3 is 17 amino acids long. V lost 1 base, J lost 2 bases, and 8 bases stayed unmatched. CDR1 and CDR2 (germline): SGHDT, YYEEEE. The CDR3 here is CASSLLGPTGAGNTIYF. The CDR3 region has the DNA TGTGCCAGCAGCTTGTTGGGCCCGACAGGGGCTGGAAACACCATATATTTT.

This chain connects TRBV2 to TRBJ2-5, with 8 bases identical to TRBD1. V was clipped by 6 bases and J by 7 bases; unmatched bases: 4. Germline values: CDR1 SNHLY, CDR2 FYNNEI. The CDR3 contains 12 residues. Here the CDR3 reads CASRMTGVTQYF. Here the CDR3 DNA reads TGTGCCAGCAGGATGACAGGGGTGACCCAGTACTTC.

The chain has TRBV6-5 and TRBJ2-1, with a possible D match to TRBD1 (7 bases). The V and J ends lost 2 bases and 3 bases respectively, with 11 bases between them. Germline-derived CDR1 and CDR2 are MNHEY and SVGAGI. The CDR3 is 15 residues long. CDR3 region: CASSYIQGGYNEQFF. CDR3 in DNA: TGTGCCAGCAGTTACATCCAGGGGGGCTACAATGAGCAGTTCTTC.

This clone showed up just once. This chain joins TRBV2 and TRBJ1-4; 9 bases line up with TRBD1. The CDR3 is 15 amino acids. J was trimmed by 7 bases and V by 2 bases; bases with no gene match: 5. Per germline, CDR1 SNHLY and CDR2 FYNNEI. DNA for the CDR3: TGTGCCAGCAGTGAAATGGACAGGGGAGGTGAAAAACTGTTTTTT. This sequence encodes CASSEMDRGGEKLFF.

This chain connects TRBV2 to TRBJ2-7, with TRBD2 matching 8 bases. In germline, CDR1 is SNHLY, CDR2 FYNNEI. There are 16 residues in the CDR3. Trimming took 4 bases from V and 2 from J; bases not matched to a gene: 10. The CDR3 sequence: CASSGGYGRGAYEQYF. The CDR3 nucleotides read TGTGCCAGCAGTGGGGGGTACGGGCGGGGGGCCTACGAGCAGTACTTC.

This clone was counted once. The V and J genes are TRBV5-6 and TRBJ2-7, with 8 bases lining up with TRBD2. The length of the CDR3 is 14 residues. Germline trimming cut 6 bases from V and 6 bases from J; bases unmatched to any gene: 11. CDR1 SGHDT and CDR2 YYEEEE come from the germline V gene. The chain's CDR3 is CASTLAGGRSEQYF. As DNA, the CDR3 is TGTGCCAGCACCCTGGCGGGGGGTCGTAGCGAGCAGTACTTC.

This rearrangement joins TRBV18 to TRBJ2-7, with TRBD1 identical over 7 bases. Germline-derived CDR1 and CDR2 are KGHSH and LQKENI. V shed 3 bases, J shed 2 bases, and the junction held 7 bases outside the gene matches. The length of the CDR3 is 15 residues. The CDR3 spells CASSPYEGTAYEQYF. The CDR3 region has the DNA TGTGCCAGCTCACCCTACGAGGGGACAGCCTACGAGCAGTACTTC.

CDR3 loop: CASSLSGVHEQYF. As DNA, the CDR3 is TGTGCCAGCAGCCTTTCCGGAGTCCACGAGCAGTACTTC. The gene calls are TRBV11-1 and TRBJ2-7; D not resolved. This CDR3 spans 13 amino acids. Germline V gene sequence: CDR1 SGHAT, CDR2 FQDESV (reference sequence). Trimming removed 5 bases at V and 5 bases at J, with 13 bases between.

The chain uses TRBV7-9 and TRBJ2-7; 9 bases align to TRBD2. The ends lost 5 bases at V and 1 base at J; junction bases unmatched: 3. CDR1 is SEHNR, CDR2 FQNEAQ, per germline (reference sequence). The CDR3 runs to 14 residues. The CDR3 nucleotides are TGTGCCAGCAGCCAGACTAGCGGATCCTACGAGCAGTACTTC. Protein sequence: CASSQTSGSYEQYF. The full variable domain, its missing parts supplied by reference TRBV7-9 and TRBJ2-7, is DTGVSQNPRHKITKRGQNVTFRCDPISEHNRLYWYRQTLGQGPEFLTYFQNEAQLEKSRLLSDRFSAERPKGSFSTLEIQRTEQGDSAMYLCASSQTSGSYEQYFGPGTRLTVT.

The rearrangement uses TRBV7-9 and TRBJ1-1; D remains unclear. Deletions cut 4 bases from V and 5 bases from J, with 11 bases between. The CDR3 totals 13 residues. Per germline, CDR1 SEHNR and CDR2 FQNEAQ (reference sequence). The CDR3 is CASSSPGWTEAFF. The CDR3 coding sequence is TGTGCCAGCAGCTCCCCGGGGTGGACTGAAGCTTTCTTT.

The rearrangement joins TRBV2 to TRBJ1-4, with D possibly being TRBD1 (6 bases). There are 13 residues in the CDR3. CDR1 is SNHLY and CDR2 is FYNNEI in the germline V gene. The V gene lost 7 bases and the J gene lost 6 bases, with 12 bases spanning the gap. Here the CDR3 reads CASTGDTHEKLFF. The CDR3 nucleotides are TGTGCCAGCACCGGGGACACCCATGAAAAACTGTTTTTT. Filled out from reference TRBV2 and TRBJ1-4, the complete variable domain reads EPEVTQTPSHQVTQMGQEVILRCVPISNHLYFYWYRQILGQKVEFLVSFYNNEISEKSEIFDDQFSVERPDGSNFTLKIRSTKLEDSAMYFCASTGDTHEKLFFGSGTQLSVL.